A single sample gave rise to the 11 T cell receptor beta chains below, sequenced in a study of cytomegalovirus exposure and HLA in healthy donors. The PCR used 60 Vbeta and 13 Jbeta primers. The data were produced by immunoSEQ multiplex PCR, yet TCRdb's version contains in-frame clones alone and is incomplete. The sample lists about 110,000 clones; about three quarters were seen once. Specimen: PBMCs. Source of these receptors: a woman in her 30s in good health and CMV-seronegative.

The CDR3 DNA follows: TGTGCCAGCTGGCTACAGGGCGATGGCTACACCTTC. It codes for CASWLQGDGYTF. This rearrangement joins TRBV6-5 to TRBJ1-2; maybe TRBD1 (6 bases). V dropped 8 bases and J dropped 6 bases, with 13 bases sitting between them. This CDR3 comprises 12 residues. Looked up from germline, CDR1 is MNHEY and CDR2 is SVGAGI.

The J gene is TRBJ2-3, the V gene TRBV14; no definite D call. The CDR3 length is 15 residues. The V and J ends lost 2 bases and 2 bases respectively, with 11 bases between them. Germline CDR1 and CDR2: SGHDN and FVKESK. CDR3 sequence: CASSQRYPHTDTQYF. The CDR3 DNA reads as TGTGCCAGCAGCCAACGGTATCCTCACACAGATACGCAGTATTTT.

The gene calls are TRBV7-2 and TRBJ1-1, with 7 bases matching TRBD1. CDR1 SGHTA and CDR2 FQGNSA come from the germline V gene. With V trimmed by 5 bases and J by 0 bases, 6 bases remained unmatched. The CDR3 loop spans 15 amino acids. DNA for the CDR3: TGTGCCAGCAGCAAGAGGACAGGATTGAACACTGAAGCTTTCTTT. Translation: CASSKRTGLNTEAFF.

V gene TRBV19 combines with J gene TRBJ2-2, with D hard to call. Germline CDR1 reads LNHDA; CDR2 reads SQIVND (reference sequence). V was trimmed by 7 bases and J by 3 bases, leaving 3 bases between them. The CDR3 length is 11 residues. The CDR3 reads CASTDTGELFF. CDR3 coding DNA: TGTGCCAGTACCGACACCGGGGAGCTGTTTTTT.

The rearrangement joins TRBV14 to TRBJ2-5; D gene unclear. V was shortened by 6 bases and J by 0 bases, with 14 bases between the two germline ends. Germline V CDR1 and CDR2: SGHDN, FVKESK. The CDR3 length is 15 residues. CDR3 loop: CASSRGGVYQETQYF. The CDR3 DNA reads TGTGCCAGCAGTCGCGGTGGAGTGTACCAAGAGACCCAGTACTTC.

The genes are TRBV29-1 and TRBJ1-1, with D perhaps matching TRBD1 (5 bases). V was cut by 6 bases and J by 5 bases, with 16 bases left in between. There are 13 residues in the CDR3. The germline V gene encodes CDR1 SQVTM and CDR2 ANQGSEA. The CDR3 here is CSVPGAGNTEAFF. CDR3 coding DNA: TGCAGCGTCCCCGGGGCGGGGAATACTGAAGCTTTCTTT.

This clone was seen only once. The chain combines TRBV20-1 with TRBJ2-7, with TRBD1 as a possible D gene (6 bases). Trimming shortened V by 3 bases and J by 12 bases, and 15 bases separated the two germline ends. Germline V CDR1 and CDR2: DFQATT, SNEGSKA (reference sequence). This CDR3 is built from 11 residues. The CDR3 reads CSARDSLGWYF. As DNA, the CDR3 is TGCAGTGCTAGGGACAGCCTAGGTTGGTACTTC.

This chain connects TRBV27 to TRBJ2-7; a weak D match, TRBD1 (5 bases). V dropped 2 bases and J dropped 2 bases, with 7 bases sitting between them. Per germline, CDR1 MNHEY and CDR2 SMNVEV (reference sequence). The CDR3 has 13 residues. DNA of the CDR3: TGTGCCAGCAGTTTAGGCAGGGCCTACGAGCAGTACTTC. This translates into CASSLGRAYEQYF.

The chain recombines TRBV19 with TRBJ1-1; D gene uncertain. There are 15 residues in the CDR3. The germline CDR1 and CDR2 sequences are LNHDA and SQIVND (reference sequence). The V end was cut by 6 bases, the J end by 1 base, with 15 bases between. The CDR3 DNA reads TGTGCCAGTAGCCAATGGGGAGCAAGGAACACTGAAGCTTTCTTT. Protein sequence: CASSQWGARNTEAFF.

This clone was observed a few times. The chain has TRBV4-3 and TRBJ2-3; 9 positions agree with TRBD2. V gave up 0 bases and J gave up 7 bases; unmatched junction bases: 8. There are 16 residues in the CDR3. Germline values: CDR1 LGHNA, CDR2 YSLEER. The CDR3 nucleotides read TGCGCCAGCAGCCAAGAGGGCGGGAGGGCCGGGAATACGCAGTATTTT. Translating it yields CASSQEGGRAGNTQYF.

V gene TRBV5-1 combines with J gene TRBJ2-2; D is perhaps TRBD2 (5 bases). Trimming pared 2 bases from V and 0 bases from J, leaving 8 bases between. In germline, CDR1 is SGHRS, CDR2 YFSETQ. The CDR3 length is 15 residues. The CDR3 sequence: CASSFRESNTGELFF. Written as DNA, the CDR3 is TGCGCCAGCAGCTTCCGGGAATCGAACACCGGGGAGCTGTTTTTT.